A single sample is the source of the 30 T cell receptor beta chains below, sequenced in a study of OX40 agonist ivuxolimab in advanced cancers. The receptor library was made with the immunoSEQ multiplex PCR assay. Entries here come from immuneACCESS through TCRdb and include only in-frame sequences with V and J called. Some clones fail to appear in such tables; in the studies checked, an unresolved V gene covers under half of the shortfall, and the cause of the remainder is unknown. The sample yields about 14,000 clones; roughly 82% were counted once. The top ten constitute about two fifths of the sample. The input for sequencing was CD4+ or CD8+ T cells sorted from blood, taken in a trial of the OX40 agonist ivuxolimab. The receptors were sampled from an adult with an advanced solid tumor such as melanoma, head and neck, liver or kidney cancer.

The chain uses TRBV5-1 and TRBJ2-1; 12 bases match TRBD2. Germline CDR1 is SGHRS and CDR2 is YFSETQ. CDR3 size: 15 residues. V shed 4 bases, J shed 8 bases, and the junction held 7 bases outside the gene matches. The CDR3 protein is CASSLRTSGVDEQFF. The CDR3 DNA reads TGCGCCAGCAGCCTCCGGACTAGCGGGGTCGATGAGCAGTTCTTC.

In this sample, this clone turned up once. The chain is built from TRBV5-6 and TRBJ1-3; D gene ambiguous. CDR3 length: 15 residues. V was pared by 2 bases and J by 0 bases, with 9 bases between. The germline gives CDR1 SGHDT, CDR2 YYEEEE. The chain's CDR3 is CASSFGKTSGNTIYF. The DNA of the CDR3 is TGTGCCAGCAGCTTTGGCAAAACCTCTGGAAACACCATATATTTT.

The chain combines TRBV7-3 with TRBJ2-3; D ambiguous. There are 15 residues in the CDR3. V lost 4 bases, J lost 1 base, and 12 bases lay in between. Germline CDR1 and CDR2: SGHTA and FQGTGA. The CDR3 region is CASSSGARGTDTQYF. In DNA, the CDR3 is TGTGCCAGCAGCTCGGGTGCAAGGGGCACAGATACGCAGTATTTT.

This chain uses TRBV7-3 with TRBJ1-6; D is perhaps TRBD1 (6 bases). Deletions cut 2 bases from V and 6 bases from J, with 20 bases between. CDR1 and CDR2 from the germline V gene are SGHTA and FQGTGA. The CDR3 is made up of 18 amino acids. The CDR3 nucleotides read TGTGCCAGCAGCTTAGATTTGAGGGGGGGCGGTATTAATTCACCCCTCCACTTT. It translates to CASSLDLRGGGINSPLHF.

With respect to this clone: The junction shows a germline mismatch at one end, possibly a read error. The rearrangement joins TRBV28 to TRBJ1-1, with 8 bases that match TRBD1. CDR3 length equals 13 residues. Germline-derived CDR1 and CDR2 are MDHEN and SYDVKM. The CDR3 spells CASILHRGTEAFF. The CDR3 coding sequence is TGTGCCAGCATTTTACACAGGGGGACTGAAGCTTTCTTT.

Sample share makes this clone medium-sized. CDR3 residues: CAINHGLGELFF. In DNA, the CDR3 is TGTGCCATCAACCACGGCCTGGGGGAGCTGTTTTTT. The J gene is TRBJ2-2, the V gene TRBV10-3; D is ambiguous. The CDR3 loop spans 12 amino acids. CDR1 and CDR2 (germline): ENHRY, SYGVKD. Trimming cost V 7 bases and J 8 bases, with 11 bases left between them.

This chain connects TRBV2 to TRBJ1-2, with unresolved D. Germline loops: CDR1 SNHLY, CDR2 FYNNEI. The V end lost 6 bases, the J end lost 6 bases, and 8 bases lay between the germline ends. This CDR3 is built from 11 residues. The CDR3 spells CASRTVDGYTF. The CDR3 DNA reads TGTGCCAGCAGAACAGTGGATGGCTACACCTTC.

This chain links TRBV7-9 with TRBJ1-3; D gene ambiguous. Germline-derived CDR1 and CDR2 are SEHNR and FQNEAQ (reference sequence). The CDR3 has 13 residues. Trimming removed 4 bases at V and 0 bases at J, with 4 bases between. CDR3 sequence (DNA): TGTGCCAGCAGCTCTATCTCTGGAAACACCATATATTTT. Translation: CASSSISGNTIYF.

V is TRBV28 and J is TRBJ1-2, with D unresolved. This CDR3 region has 12 residues. CDR1 and CDR2 (germline): MDHEN, SYDVKM. V lost 7 bases and J 4 bases, leaving 10 bases between the germline ends. The CDR3 region is CASTGPTYGYTF. The CDR3 DNA follows: TGTGCCAGCACAGGACCCACCTATGGCTACACCTTC.

This chain uses TRBV27 with TRBJ1-5; a possible D gene is TRBD1 (6 bases). V was cut by 5 bases and J by 6 bases, with 14 bases left in between. The CDR3 has 14 amino acids. CDR1 is MNHEY and CDR2 is SMNVEV in the germline V gene (reference sequence). In nucleotides, the CDR3 is TGTGCCAGCAGTCGGACAGATCTTGGTCAGCCCCAGCATTTT. Protein sequence: CASSRTDLGQPQHF.

The CDR3 DNA follows: TGTGCCAGCAGCCCCGAGGGGGGGATGGGCGCCGGGGAGCTGTTTTTT. Encoded protein: CASSPEGGMGAGELFF. The V and J genes are TRBV9 and TRBJ2-2, with a tentative D call TRBD2 (7 bases). In germline, CDR1 is SGDLS, CDR2 YYNGEE. V was trimmed by 4 bases and J by 6 bases, leaving 19 bases between them. CDR3 length equals 16 residues.

The rearrangement uses TRBV4-3 and TRBJ2-7, with D unclear. Germline CDR1 LGHNA, CDR2 YSLEER. V lost 0 bases and J lost 5, with 5 bases in between. The CDR3 runs to 12 residues. The CDR3 protein is CASSQDWNEQYF. DNA for the CDR3: TGCGCCAGCAGCCAAGATTGGAACGAGCAGTACTTC.

Many counts were recorded for this clone. The chain employs TRBV29-1 and TRBJ2-6, with D possibly matching TRBD1 (6 bases). The germline gives CDR1 SQVTM, CDR2 ANQGSEA. This CDR3 has 15 residues. The CDR3 spells CSGDKEYSGANVLTF. In DNA form, the CDR3 reads TGCAGTGGGGACAAAGAATATTCTGGGGCCAACGTCCTGACTTTC.

The rearrangement links TRBV7-6 to TRBJ1-1; possibly TRBD1 for D (6 bases). This CDR3 region has 17 residues. V was pared by 5 bases and J by 1 base, with 20 bases between. Germline lookup yields CDR1 SGHVS and CDR2 FNYEAQ. CDR3 region: CASSPLLGAEGNTEAFF. The CDR3 DNA is TGTGCCAGCAGCCCACTATTGGGGGCGGAGGGGAACACTGAAGCTTTCTTT.

The V and J genes are TRBV9 and TRBJ2-1; weak D call: TRBD1 (6 bases). The V and J ends lost 0 bases and 10 bases respectively, with 14 bases between them. Looked up from germline, CDR1 is SGDLS and CDR2 is YYNGEE. The CDR3 has 14 amino acids. The CDR3 region is CASSVGNRDDEQFF. The DNA for the CDR3 is TGTGCCAGCAGCGTAGGGAACAGGGACGACGAGCAGTTCTTC.

The chain is built from TRBV4-2 and TRBJ1-1; no firm D call. Trimming left V 0 bases short and J 3 bases short, with 17 bases between. Per the germline V gene, CDR1 is LGHNA and CDR2 is YNFKEQ. This CDR3 is 17 amino acids long. CDR3 in amino acids: CASSQEGTNPIYTEAFF. As DNA, the CDR3 is TGTGCCAGCAGCCAAGAAGGCACCAACCCGATTTACACTGAAGCTTTCTTT.

Of note for this clone: Other DNA sequences from this sample encode an identical CDR3 as well. This chain links TRBV9 with TRBJ2-7, with D unclear. CDR3 length: 12 residues. Germline V CDR1 and CDR2: SGDLS, YYNGEE. Trimming removed 3 bases from V and 3 bases from J, with 7 bases in between. As DNA, the CDR3 is TGTGCCAGCAGCGGAGACGGCTACGAGCAGTACTTC. This translates into CASSGDGYEQYF.

The J gene is TRBJ2-3, the V gene TRBV7-3, with 11 bases identical to TRBD1. Unmatched junction bases numbered 4, after V lost 3 bases and J lost 8 bases. Germline V gives CDR1 SGHTA, CDR2 FQGTGA. CDR3 length: 14 residues. The CDR3 loop reads CASSFGQGAGTQYF. The CDR3 nucleotides are TGTGCCAGCAGCTTCGGACAGGGGGCAGGTACGCAGTATTTT.

The chain links TRBV28 to TRBJ1-1; 8 positions match TRBD1. Germline V gives CDR1 MDHEN, CDR2 SYDVKM. The CDR3 is made up of 14 amino acids. Trimming at V came to 6 bases and at J to 6 bases, leaving 9 bases not matched to a gene. The CDR3 DNA reads as TGTGCCAGCAGGACAGGGGTAGTTGTGTCTGAAGCTTTCTTT. It specifies CASRTGVVVSEAFF.

The V call is TRBV5-8, the J call TRBJ2-7; perhaps D is TRBD1 or TRBD2 (6 bases each). V gave up 4 bases and J gave up 6 bases, with 20 bases separating them. The CDR3 runs to 15 residues. CDR1 SGHTS and CDR2 YDEGEE come from the germline V gene. CDR3 sequence (DNA): TGTGCCAGCAGCCCGGGGGCGGTAGTACCTAGCGAGCAGTACTTC. Its translation: CASSPGAVVPSEQYF.

The J gene is TRBJ2-7, the V gene TRBV11-2, with 8 bases that match TRBD2. This CDR3 is 16 amino acids long. Germline V lookup: CDR1 SGHAT, CDR2 FQNNGV. The trim removed 0 bases at V and 2 bases at J, leaving 6 bases unmatched. CDR3 residues: CASSLDPAGVTYEQYF. The CDR3 DNA follows: TGTGCCAGCAGCTTAGATCCAGCGGGGGTTACCTACGAGCAGTACTTC.

V is TRBV10-3 and J is TRBJ2-2, with a weak D call TRBD2 (6 bases). The CDR3 runs to 16 residues. Germline V gives CDR1 ENHRY, CDR2 SYGVKD. Trimming shortened V by 0 bases and J by 5 bases, and 13 bases separated the two germline ends. This CDR3 reads CAISESGLGNTGELFF. Here the CDR3 DNA reads TGTGCCATCAGTGAGTCGGGACTTGGGAATACCGGGGAGCTGTTTTTT.

The chain joins TRBV7-3 to TRBJ1-1, with 7 bases fitting TRBD1. V dropped 6 bases and J dropped 3; count of bases not matched to a gene: 4. The CDR3 runs 13 residues. Germline V CDR1 and CDR2: SGHTA, FQGTGA. This chain's CDR3 is CASRRQGDTEAFF. CDR3 sequence (DNA): TGTGCCAGCAGACGTCAGGGGGACACTGAAGCTTTCTTT. Filled out from reference TRBV7-3 and TRBJ1-1, the complete variable domain reads GAGVSQTPSNKVTEKGKYVELRCDPISGHTALYWYRQSLGQGPEFLIYFQGTGAADDSGLPNDRFFAVRPEGSVSTLKIQRTERGDSAVYLCASRRQGDTEAFFGQGTRLTVV.

The chain has TRBV10-1 and TRBJ1-2; the D is unclear. The CDR3 length is 13 residues. CDR1 WNHNN and CDR2 SYGVQD come from the germline V gene (reference sequence). V was shortened by 6 bases and J by 2 bases, with 10 bases between the two germline ends. The CDR3 spells CASSLDGNYGYTF. The CDR3 bases are TGCGCCAGCAGCCTTGACGGAAACTATGGCTACACCTTC.

The rearrangement links TRBV6-1 to TRBJ1-2; D ambiguous. This CDR3 has 11 amino acids. Germline V gene data show CDR1 as MNHNS and CDR2 as SASEGT. CDR3 nucleotides: TGTGCGACCTTGGGCCCCCGGGGCTACACCTTC. It yields the protein CATLGPRGYTF.

The chain employs TRBV27 and TRBJ1-1; 10 bases fit TRBD1. Per germline, CDR1 MNHEY and CDR2 SMNVEV (reference sequence). The CDR3 is made up of 14 amino acids. The trim removed 7 bases at V and 6 bases at J, leaving 8 bases unmatched. The CDR3, as DNA: TGTGCCAGCATTAGAACGGGGACAGGGGCTGAAGCTTTCTTT. It codes for CASIRTGTGAEAFF.

In DNA form, the CDR3 reads TGCGCCAGCAGCGAGCGCAACCTAGCGGGAGAGCAGTATTTT. It codes for CASSERNLAGEQYF. This rearrangement joins TRBV4-3 to TRBJ2-3; 10 nucleotides match TRBD2. With 5 bases clipped from V and 11 bases from J, the junction kept 10 bases outside the gene matches. The germline gives CDR1 LGHNA, CDR2 YSLEER. The length of the CDR3 is 14 residues.

This chain connects TRBV28 to TRBJ2-7; D unclear. The CDR3 is 13 residues long. Germline values: CDR1 MDHEN, CDR2 SYDVKM. V was clipped by 5 bases and J by 5 bases, with 13 bases between them. The CDR3 spells CASSLKLDNEQYF. CDR3 DNA: TGTGCCAGCAGTCTAAAGCTCGACAACGAGCAGTACTTC. The full variable domain, with the rest looked up from reference TRBV28 and TRBJ2-7, is DVKVTQSSRYLVKRTGEKVFLECVQDMDHENMFWYRQDPGLGLRLIYFSYDVKMKEKGDIPEGYSVSREKKERFSLILESASTNQTSMYLCASSLKLDNEQYFGPGTRLTVT.

The V call is TRBV6-1, the J call TRBJ2-1; 8 bases map to TRBD2. The CDR3 covers 12 residues. From germline, CDR1 is MNHNS and CDR2 SASEGT. With 7 bases clipped from V and 9 bases from J, the junction kept 5 bases outside the gene matches. CDR3: CASTGGAVEQFF. The CDR3 DNA follows: TGTGCCAGCACCGGGGGGGCGGTTGAGCAGTTCTTC.

This chain joins TRBV6-5 and TRBJ2-3; D remains unclear. The CDR3 covers 14 residues. Per germline, CDR1 MNHEY and CDR2 SVGAGI. With 5 bases removed from V and 0 bases from J, the gap between germline ends came to 9 bases. CDR3 protein: CASSRLSSTDTQYF. Here the CDR3 DNA reads TGTGCCAGCAGTAGGTTGTCTAGCACAGATACGCAGTATTTT.